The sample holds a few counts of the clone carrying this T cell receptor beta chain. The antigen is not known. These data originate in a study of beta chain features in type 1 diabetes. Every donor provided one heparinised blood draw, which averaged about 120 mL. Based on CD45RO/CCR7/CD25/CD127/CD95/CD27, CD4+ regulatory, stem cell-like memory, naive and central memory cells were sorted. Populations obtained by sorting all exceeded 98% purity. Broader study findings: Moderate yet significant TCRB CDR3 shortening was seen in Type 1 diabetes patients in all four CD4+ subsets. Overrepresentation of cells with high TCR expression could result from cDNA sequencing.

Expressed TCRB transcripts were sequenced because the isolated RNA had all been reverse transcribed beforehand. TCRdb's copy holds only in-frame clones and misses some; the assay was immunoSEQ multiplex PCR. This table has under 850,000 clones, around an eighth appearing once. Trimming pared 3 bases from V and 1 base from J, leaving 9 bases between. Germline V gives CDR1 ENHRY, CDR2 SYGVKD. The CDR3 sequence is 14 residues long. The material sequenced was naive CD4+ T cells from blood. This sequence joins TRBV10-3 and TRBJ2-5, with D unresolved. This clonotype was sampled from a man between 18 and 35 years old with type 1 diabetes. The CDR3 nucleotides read TGTGCCATCAGTGACCCCCGGGCCCAAGAGACCCAGTACTTC. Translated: CAISDPRAQETQYF.